A selection of T cell receptor beta chains follows, all from one sample in a study of blood T cell repertoires in COVID-19. TCRdb keeps only in-frame clones here, not all; method: immunoSEQ multiplex PCR. The repertoire holds around 58,000 clones, with 85% as singletons. Sequencing used peripheral blood. These receptors all come from a human donor in a cohort sampled during active COVID-19. Both conserved end residues are part of each CDR3. The D gene is left open where the match is weak. Expanded clones are given a class, and other clones once, few, many or no size at all.

length: 15; V: TRBV3-1/TRBV3-2; J: TRBJ2-7; D: TRBD2; size: NA; DNA: TGTGCCAGCAGCCCGACTAGCGGGGGGGCCTACGAGCAGTACTTC; CDR3: CASSPTSGGAYEQYF
length: 14; V: TRBV28; J: TRBJ1-1; D: NA; size: once; DNA: TGTGCCAGCAGTTTACGGGTCATGAACACTGAAGCTTTCTTT; CDR3: CASSLRVMNTEAFF
length: 17; V: TRBV19; J: TRBJ1-3; D: NA; size: NA; DNA: TGTGCCAGTAGTATATTGGGCCACGAGATATCTGGAAACACCATATATTTT; CDR3: CASSILGHEISGNTIYF
length: 16; V: TRBV6-5; J: TRBJ1-1; D: NA; size: NA; DNA: TGTGCCAGCAGTTACTTCCTGGGCAGCCTGAACACTGAAGCTTTCTTT; CDR3: CASSYFLGSLNTEAFF
length: 16; V: TRBV9; J: TRBJ1-2; D: TRBD1; size: NA; DNA: TGTGCCAGCAGCCTCCTCCCCATTAGACAGGGCCGAGGCTACACCTTC; CDR3: CASSLLPIRQGRGYTF
length: 16; V: TRBV7-8; J: TRBJ2-3; D: NA; size: NA; DNA: TGTGCCAGCAGCTTAGGTGGGGGGAGGCCCACAGATACGCAGTATTTT; CDR3: CASSLGGGRPTDTQYF
length: 15; V: TRBV6-5; J: TRBJ2-1; D: NA; size: NA; DNA: TGTGCCAGCAGTTACGGGGCTCTTTCCTACAATGAGCAGTTCTTC; CDR3: CASSYGALSYNEQFF
length: 17; V: TRBV3-1/TRBV3-2; J: TRBJ2-3; D: TRBD2; size: NA; DNA: TGTGCCAGCAGCTCCCAGCGGGGTCGGGTGGGTACAGATACGCAGTATTTT; CDR3: CASSSQRGRVGTDTQYF
length: 14; V: TRBV6-5; J: TRBJ1-1; D: NA; size: NA; DNA: TGTGCCAGCGGGGGGGGCAGAGCCTTAACTGAAGCTTTCTTT; CDR3: CASGGGRALTEAFF
length: 12; V: TRBV12-3/TRBV12-4; J: TRBJ2-5; D: TRBD2; size: NA; DNA: TGTGCCAGCAGTTGGGGGGGGGAGACCCAGTACTTC; CDR3: CASSWGGETQYF
length: 14; V: TRBV24-1; J: TRBJ2-5; D: TRBD2; size: NA; DNA: TGTGCCACCAGTGATGGACTAGCGGGGGCCCTGCAGTACTTC; CDR3: CATSDGLAGALQYF
length: 16; V: TRBV5-6; J: TRBJ2-3; D: NA; size: NA; DNA: TGTGCCAGCAGCTTGGTCCAGGCGGCAGGGGCAGATACGCAGTATTTT; CDR3: CASSLVQAAGADTQYF
length: 14; V: TRBV2; J: TRBJ1-2; D: NA; size: NA; DNA: TGTGCCAGCAGAGAGGACAGTGCCAACTATGGCTACACCTTC; CDR3: CASREDSANYGYTF
length: 16; V: TRBV4-2; J: TRBJ1-2; D: NA; size: NA; DNA: TGTGCCAGCAGCCCCGAACGGGGGGGGCCGGACTATGGCTACACCTTC; CDR3: CASSPERGGPDYGYTF
length: 14; V: TRBV10-3; J: TRBJ1-1; D: NA; size: NA; DNA: TGTGCCATCAGGCAGGGGCACCGGGGCACTGAAGCTTTCTTT; CDR3: CAIRQGHRGTEAFF
length: 14; V: TRBV5-4; J: TRBJ1-2; D: TRBD1; size: NA; DNA: TGTGCCAGCAGCTTAGACAGGGGCAGTAATGGCTACACCTTC; CDR3: CASSLDRGSNGYTF
length: 16; V: TRBV7-2; J: TRBJ2-1; D: TRBD2; size: NA; DNA: TGTGCCAGCAGCTCCGAAGGACTAGCGGGGGTTAATGAGCAGTTCTTC; CDR3: CASSSEGLAGVNEQFF
length: 16; V: TRBV6-6; J: TRBJ1-3; D: TRBD1; size: NA; DNA: TGTGCCAGCAGTCCCCCGGGGGCAGGGGGAGGAAACACCATATATTTT; CDR3: CASSPPGAGGGNTIYF
length: 14; V: TRBV30; J: TRBJ2-7; D: TRBD2; size: NA; DNA: TGTGCCTGGAGCGAGGGACTAGCGTTGGGCGAGCAGTACTTC; CDR3: CAWSEGLALGEQYF
length: 17; V: TRBV21-1; J: TRBJ2-3; D: NA; size: NA; DNA: TGTGCCAGCAGCAAAAGGGAGGGACATCATAGCACAGATACGCAGTATTTT; CDR3: CASSKREGHHSTDTQYF
length: 16; V: TRBV11-2; J: TRBJ2-3; D: TRBD2; size: NA; DNA: TGTGCCAGCAGCTTAACCCGTAGCGGGGGGCCTCGGACGCAGTATTTT; CDR3: CASSLTRSGGPRTQYF
length: 15; V: TRBV4-3; J: TRBJ2-5; D: NA; size: NA; DNA: TGCGCCAGCAGCCAAGATCTTGGCAGTCAAGAGACCCAGTACTTC; CDR3: CASSQDLGSQETQYF
length: 14; V: TRBV5-1; J: TRBJ2-7; D: TRBD1; size: few; DNA: TGCGCCAGCAGCGCCACGGGACAGGGGAACGAGCAGTACTTC; CDR3: CASSATGQGNEQYF
length: 17; V: TRBV7-2; J: TRBJ1-3; D: NA; size: NA; DNA: TGTGCCAGCAGCGATAGAGGAGGGGTGGGCTCTGGAAACACCATATATTTT; CDR3: CASSDRGGVGSGNTIYF
length: 14; V: TRBV7-2; J: TRBJ2-7; D: NA; size: NA; DNA: TGTGCCAGCAGCTTAACAGGGATTCCCTACGAGCAGTACTTC; CDR3: CASSLTGIPYEQYF
length: 16; V: TRBV2; J: TRBJ1-2; D: NA; size: NA; DNA: TGTGCCAGCGGGAAGGATCGGGCAAGGCGGGACTATGGCTACACCTTC; CDR3: CASGKDRARRDYGYTF
length: 14; V: TRBV19; J: TRBJ1-5; D: TRBD1; size: few; DNA: TGTGCCAGTACCCAGGGGGCTAGCAATCAGCCCCAGCATTTT; CDR3: CASTQGASNQPQHF
length: 16; V: TRBV24-1; J: TRBJ1-5; D: NA; size: NA; DNA: TGTGCCACCAGTGAGGGAGGGAGACGAAGCAATCAGCCCCAGCATTTT; CDR3: CATSEGGRRSNQPQHF
length: 14; V: TRBV15; J: TRBJ2-1; D: TRBD2; size: NA; DNA: TGTGCCACCAGCAGCGGGGGGACGTACAATGAGCAGTTCTTC; CDR3: CATSSGGTYNEQFF
length: 14; V: TRBV4-3; J: TRBJ2-2; D: TRBD2; size: NA; DNA: TGCGCCAGCAGCCAAGTCGGGGGGGCCGGGGAGCTGTTTTTT; CDR3: CASSQVGGAGELFF
length: 16; V: TRBV5-8; J: TRBJ2-2; D: NA; size: few; DNA: TGTGCCAGCTTGCTAGGGAGGCTAGCGAACACCGGGGAGCTGTTTTTT; CDR3: CASLLGRLANTGELFF
length: 14; V: TRBV21-1; J: TRBJ2-7; D: NA; size: NA; DNA: TGTGCCAGCAGCAGGAGACAGGTACCCTACGAGCAGTACTTC; CDR3: CASSRRQVPYEQYF
length: 14; V: TRBV18; J: TRBJ1-6; D: NA; size: few; DNA: TGTGCCAGCTCACCACAGGAGGTTGGTTCACCCCTCCACTTT; CDR3: CASSPQEVGSPLHF
length: 14; V: TRBV5-3; J: TRBJ1-6; D: NA; size: few; DNA: TGTGCCAGAAGCTTGGAGACAGTTCGTTCACCCCTCCACTTT; CDR3: CARSLETVRSPLHF
length: 14; V: TRBV7-8; J: TRBJ1-2; D: NA; size: NA; DNA: TGTGCCAGCAGCCCGAGACAGTCCTTCTATGGCTACACCTTC; CDR3: CASSPRQSFYGYTF
length: 14; V: TRBV10-3; J: TRBJ2-7; D: NA; size: NA; DNA: TGTGCCATCAGTGCCCTCTCCGGGTCCTACGAGCAGTACTTC; CDR3: CAISALSGSYEQYF
length: 13; V: TRBV5-6; J: TRBJ1-2; D: NA; size: NA; DNA: TGTGCCAGCAGCCGACAGGTCAACTATGGCTACACCTTC; CDR3: CASSRQVNYGYTF
length: 12; V: TRBV3-1/TRBV3-2; J: TRBJ2-7; D: NA; size: NA; DNA: TGTGCCAGCAGCCTACAGGGAATTGGGGTGTACTTC; CDR3: CASSLQGIGVYF
length: 13; V: TRBV6-6; J: TRBJ2-7; D: TRBD2; size: NA; DNA: TGTGCCAGCAAGGCGGGGGGGCCGGACGAGCAGTACTTC; CDR3: CASKAGGPDEQYF
length: 17; V: TRBV27; J: TRBJ2-3; D: NA; size: once; DNA: TGTGCCAGCAGTTTTGGGGTGCCTAGCGCGGGGACAGATACGCAGTATTTT; CDR3: CASSFGVPSAGTDTQYF
length: 13; V: TRBV7-8; J: TRBJ2-3; D: NA; size: NA; DNA: TGTGCCAGCAGCTTTACTAGTCGTAATACGCAGTATTTT; CDR3: CASSFTSRNTQYF
length: 15; V: TRBV19; J: TRBJ2-1; D: TRBD1; size: NA; DNA: TGTGCCTCCAACACGGGGACAGACTATTACAATGAGCAGTTCTTC; CDR3: CASNTGTDYYNEQFF
length: 13; V: TRBV24-1; J: TRBJ2-3; D: NA; size: NA; DNA: TGTGCCACCAGTCGTGGAGATTCAGATACGCAGTATTTT; CDR3: CATSRGDSDTQYF
length: 14; V: TRBV5-1; J: TRBJ2-1; D: TRBD1; size: NA; DNA: TGCGCCAGCAGACCGGGACAGGGGTCATATGAGCAGTTCTTC; CDR3: CASRPGQGSYEQFF
length: 13; V: TRBV18; J: TRBJ2-1; D: NA; size: NA; DNA: TGTGCCAGCTCAGGGACTTTCTACAATGAGCAGTTCTTC; CDR3: CASSGTFYNEQFF
length: 15; V: TRBV29-1; J: TRBJ1-1; D: TRBD1; size: NA; DNA: TGCAGCGTCTCCCAGGGGACAGGAAGGGGCACTGAAGCTTTCTTT; CDR3: CSVSQGTGRGTEAFF
length: 14; V: TRBV25-1; J: TRBJ1-1; D: NA; size: NA; DNA: TGTGCCAGCAAGCCCACCGGGTGGGACACTGAAGCTTTCTTT; CDR3: CASKPTGWDTEAFF
length: 17; V: TRBV4-1; J: TRBJ1-1; D: NA; size: NA; DNA: TGCGCCAGCAGCCATCCCCCCTGGCGGTCTTTCGGCACTGAAGCTTTCTTT; CDR3: CASSHPPWRSFGTEAFF
length: 13; V: TRBV5-4; J: TRBJ1-2; D: NA; size: NA; DNA: TGTGCCAGCAGCTTATCGGCTAACTATGGCTACACCTTC; CDR3: CASSLSANYGYTF
length: 15; V: TRBV4-3; J: TRBJ1-1; D: TRBD1; size: once; DNA: TGCGCCAGCAGCCAAGGGGACAGACGCAACACTGAAGCTTTCTTT; CDR3: CASSQGDRRNTEAFF
length: 15; V: TRBV6-2/TRBV6-3; J: TRBJ1-3; D: NA; size: NA; DNA: TGTGCCAGCAACCCCGCGGACAACTCTGGAAACACCATATATTTT; CDR3: CASNPADNSGNTIYF
length: 16; V: TRBV4-3; J: TRBJ1-1; D: NA; size: NA; DNA: TGCGCCAGCAGCCAAGATTTGGGGAGATTTAACACTGAAGCTTTCTTT; CDR3: CASSQDLGRFNTEAFF